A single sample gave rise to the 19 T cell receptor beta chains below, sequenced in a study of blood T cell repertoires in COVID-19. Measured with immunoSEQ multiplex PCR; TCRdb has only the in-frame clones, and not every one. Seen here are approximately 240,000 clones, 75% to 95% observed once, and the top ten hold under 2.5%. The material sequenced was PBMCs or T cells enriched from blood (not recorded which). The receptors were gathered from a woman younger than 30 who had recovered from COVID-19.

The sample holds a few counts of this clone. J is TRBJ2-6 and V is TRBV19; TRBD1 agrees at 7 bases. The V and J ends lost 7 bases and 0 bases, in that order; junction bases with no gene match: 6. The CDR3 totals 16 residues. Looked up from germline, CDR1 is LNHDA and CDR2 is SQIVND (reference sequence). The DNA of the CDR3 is TGTGCCAGTAAGGACAGGACTTACTCTGGGGCCAACGTCCTGACTTTC. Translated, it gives CASKDRTYSGANVLTF.

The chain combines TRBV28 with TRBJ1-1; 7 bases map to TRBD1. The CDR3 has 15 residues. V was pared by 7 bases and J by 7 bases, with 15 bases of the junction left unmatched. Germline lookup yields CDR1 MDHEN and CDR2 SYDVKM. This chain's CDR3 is CASTKTGNRMGEAFF. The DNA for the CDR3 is TGTGCCAGCACGAAGACAGGGAATAGGATGGGTGAAGCTTTCTTT.

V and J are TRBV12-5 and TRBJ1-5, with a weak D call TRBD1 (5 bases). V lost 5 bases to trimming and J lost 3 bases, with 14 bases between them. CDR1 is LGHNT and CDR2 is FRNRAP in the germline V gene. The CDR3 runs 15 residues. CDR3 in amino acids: CASGPPTEHNQPQHF. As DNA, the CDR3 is TGTGCTAGTGGTCCCCCGACAGAGCACAATCAGCCCCAGCATTTT.

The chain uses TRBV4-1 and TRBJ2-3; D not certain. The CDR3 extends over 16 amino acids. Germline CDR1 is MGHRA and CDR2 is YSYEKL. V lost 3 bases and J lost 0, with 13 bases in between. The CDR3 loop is CASSHSQAISTDTQYF. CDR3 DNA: TGCGCCAGCAGCCACTCTCAGGCGATAAGCACAGATACGCAGTATTTT.

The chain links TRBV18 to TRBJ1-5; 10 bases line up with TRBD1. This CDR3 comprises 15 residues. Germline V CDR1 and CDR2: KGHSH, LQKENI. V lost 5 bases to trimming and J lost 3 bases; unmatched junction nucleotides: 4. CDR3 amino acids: CASSSGTGVNQPQHF. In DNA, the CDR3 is TGTGCCAGCTCATCCGGGACAGGGGTCAATCAGCCCCAGCATTTT.

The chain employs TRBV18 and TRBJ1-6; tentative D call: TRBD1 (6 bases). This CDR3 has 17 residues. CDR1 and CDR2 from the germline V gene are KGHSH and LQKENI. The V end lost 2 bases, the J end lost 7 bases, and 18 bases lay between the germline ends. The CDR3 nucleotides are TGTGCCAGCTCACCAGAGCTGAGGGGGTCGAAAAATTCACCCCTCCACTTT. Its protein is CASSPELRGSKNSPLHF.

This CDR3 reads CASGPGRADGYGYTF. The CDR3, as DNA: TGTGCCAGCGGCCCAGGGAGGGCCGATGGGTATGGCTACACCTTC. The chain carries TRBV11-3 and TRBJ1-2, with a weak D call TRBD1 (5 bases). The CDR3 is 15 residues long. From germline, CDR1 is SGHNT and CDR2 YENEEA. The V gene lost 8 bases and the J gene lost 5 bases, with 21 bases spanning the gap.

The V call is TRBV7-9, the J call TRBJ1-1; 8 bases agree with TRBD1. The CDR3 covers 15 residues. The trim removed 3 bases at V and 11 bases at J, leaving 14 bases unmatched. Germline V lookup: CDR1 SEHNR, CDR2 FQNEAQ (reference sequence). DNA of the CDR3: TGTGCCAGCAGCTTCAGGGGGCGTGTTGTAGAAGCGGCTTTCTTT. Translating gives CASSFRGRVVEAAFF.

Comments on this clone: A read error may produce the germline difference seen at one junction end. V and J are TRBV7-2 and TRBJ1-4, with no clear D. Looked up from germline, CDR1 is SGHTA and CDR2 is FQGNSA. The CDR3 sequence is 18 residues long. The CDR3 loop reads CASSLACSGVEAFSSQPF. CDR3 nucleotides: TGTGCCAGCAGCTTAGCCTGTAGCGGGGTTGAGGCCTTCTCCTCCCAACCTTTT.

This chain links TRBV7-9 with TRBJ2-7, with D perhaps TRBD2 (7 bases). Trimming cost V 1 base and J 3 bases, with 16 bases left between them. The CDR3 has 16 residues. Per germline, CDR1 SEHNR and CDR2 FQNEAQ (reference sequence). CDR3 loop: CASSLVFGGLHYEQYF. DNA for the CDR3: TGTGCCAGCAGCTTAGTTTTCGGGGGGCTACACTACGAGCAGTACTTC.

CDR3 DNA: TGTGCCAGCAGCCAAGGAGCCGGGTCACCTAACTATGGCTACACCTTC. As protein: CASSQGAGSPNYGYTF. The rearrangement links TRBV3-1 (or the pseudogene TRBV3-2) to TRBJ1-2; the D is unclear. Germline lookup yields CDR1 LGHDT and CDR2 YNNKEL (reference sequence). The CDR3 has 16 residues. V was shortened by 1 base and J by 0 bases, with 12 bases between the two germline ends.

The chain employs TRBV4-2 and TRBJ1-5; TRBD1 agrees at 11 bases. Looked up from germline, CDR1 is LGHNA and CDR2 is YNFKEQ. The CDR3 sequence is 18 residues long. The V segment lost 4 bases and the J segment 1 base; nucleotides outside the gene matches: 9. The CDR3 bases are TGTGCCAGCAGCCCCTACAACCGGGACAGGGGGAGCAATCAGCCCCAGCATTTT. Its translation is CASSPYNRDRGSNQPQHF.

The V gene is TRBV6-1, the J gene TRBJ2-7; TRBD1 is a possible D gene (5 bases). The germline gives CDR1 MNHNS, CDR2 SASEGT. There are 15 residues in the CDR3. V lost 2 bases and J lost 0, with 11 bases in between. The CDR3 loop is CASSESLGASYEQYF. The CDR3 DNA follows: TGTGCCAGCAGTGAAAGTCTAGGGGCCTCCTACGAGCAGTACTTC.

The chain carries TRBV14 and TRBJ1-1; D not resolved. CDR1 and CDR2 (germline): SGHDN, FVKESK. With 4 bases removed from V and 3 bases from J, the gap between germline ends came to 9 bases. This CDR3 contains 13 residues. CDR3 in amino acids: CASSPISDTEAFF. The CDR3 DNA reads TGTGCCAGCAGCCCAATATCGGACACTGAAGCTTTCTTT.

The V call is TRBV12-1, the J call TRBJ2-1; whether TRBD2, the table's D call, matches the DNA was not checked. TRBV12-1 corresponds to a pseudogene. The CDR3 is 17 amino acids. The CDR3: CASSLPDGLAGDNEQFF. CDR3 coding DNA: TGTGCCAGCAGCTTACCCGATGGACTAGCGGGAGACAATGAGCAGTTCTTC.

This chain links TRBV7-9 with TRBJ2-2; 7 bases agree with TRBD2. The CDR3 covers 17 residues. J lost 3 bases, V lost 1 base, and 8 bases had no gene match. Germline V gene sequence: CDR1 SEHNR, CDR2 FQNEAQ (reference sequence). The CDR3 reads CASSLGDLLADTGELFF. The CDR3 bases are TGTGCCAGCAGCTTAGGGGACCTTCTAGCGGACACCGGGGAGCTGTTTTTT.

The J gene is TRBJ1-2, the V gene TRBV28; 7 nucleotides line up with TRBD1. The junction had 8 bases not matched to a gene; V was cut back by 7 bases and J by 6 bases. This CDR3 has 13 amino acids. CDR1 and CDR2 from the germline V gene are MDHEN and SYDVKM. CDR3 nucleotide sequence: TGTGCCAGCACCGAATCTGACAGGGATGGCTACACCTTC. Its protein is CASTESDRDGYTF.

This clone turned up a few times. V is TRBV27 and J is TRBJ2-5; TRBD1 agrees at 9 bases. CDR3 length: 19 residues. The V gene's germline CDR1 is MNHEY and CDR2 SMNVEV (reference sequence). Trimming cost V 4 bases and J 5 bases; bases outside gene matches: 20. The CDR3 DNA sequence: TGTGCCAGCAGTTCACCCTCCGGGACAGGGCGTTACTCAATTGAGACCCAGTACTTC. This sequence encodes CASSSPSGTGRYSIETQYF.

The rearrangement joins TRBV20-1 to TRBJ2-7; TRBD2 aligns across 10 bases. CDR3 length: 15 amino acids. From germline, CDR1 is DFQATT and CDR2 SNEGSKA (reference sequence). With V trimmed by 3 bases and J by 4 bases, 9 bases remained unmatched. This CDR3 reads CSASLAGEVSYEQYF. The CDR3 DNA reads TGCAGTGCTAGTCTAGCGGGAGAAGTTTCGTACGAGCAGTACTTC.